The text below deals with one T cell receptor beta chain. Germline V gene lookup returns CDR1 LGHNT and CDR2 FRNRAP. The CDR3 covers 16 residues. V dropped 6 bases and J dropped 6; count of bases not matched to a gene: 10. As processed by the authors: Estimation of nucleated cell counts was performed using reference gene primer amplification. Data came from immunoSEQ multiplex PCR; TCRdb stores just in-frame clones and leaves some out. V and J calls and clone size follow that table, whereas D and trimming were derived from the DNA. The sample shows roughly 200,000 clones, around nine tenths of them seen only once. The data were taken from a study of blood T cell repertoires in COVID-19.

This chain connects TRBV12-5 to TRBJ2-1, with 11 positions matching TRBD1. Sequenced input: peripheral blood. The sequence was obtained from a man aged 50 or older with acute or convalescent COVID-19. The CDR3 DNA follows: TGTGCTAGTGGGCCTTCCGGGACAGGGGGTGTCAATGAGCAGTTCTTC. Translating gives CASGPSGTGGVNEQFF.